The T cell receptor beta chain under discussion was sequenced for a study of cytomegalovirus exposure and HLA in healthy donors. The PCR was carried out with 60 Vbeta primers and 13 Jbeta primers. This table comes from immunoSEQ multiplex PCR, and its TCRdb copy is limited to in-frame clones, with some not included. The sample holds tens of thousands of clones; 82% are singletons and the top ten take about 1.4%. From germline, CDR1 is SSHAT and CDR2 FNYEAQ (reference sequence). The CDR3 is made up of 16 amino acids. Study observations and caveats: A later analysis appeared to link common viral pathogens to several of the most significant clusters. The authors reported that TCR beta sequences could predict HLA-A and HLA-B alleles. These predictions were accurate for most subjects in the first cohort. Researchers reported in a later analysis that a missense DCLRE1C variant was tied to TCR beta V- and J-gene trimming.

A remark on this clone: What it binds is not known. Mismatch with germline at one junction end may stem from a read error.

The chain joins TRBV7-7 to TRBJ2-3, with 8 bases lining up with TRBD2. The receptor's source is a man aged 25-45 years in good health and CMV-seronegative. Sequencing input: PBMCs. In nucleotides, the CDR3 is TGTGCTAGCAGCTTAGGTGTTAGCGGGGGCACAGATACGCAGTATTTT. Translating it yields CASSLGVSGGTDTQYF.